The 28 T cell receptor beta chains listed next were all sequenced from one sample in a study of T-cell memory formation after mild COVID-19. TCRdb reprocessed the 5' RACE reads with MiXCR, giving one entry per CDR3 protein. The table includes fewer than 450,000 distinct CDR3 sequences, approximately 24% detected once. Sequenced input: PBMCs or a T cell subset sorted from them (not recorded which). These receptors came from an adult woman who had mild COVID-19 (a few samples of this study predate the infection). Cell type and time point are not known.

The gene calls are TRBV5-6 and TRBJ1-3; D is perhaps TRBD1 (5 bases). V lost 4 bases and J 0 bases, leaving 11 bases between the germline ends. The CDR3 is made up of 15 amino acids. Germline CDR1 SGHDT, CDR2 YYEEEE. The CDR3 nucleotides read TGTGCCAGCAGCCAGCGGGGCAGCTCTGGAAACACCATATATTTT. Translating gives CASSQRGSSGNTIYF.

This clonotype has only a few counts. The rearrangement links TRBV24-1 to TRBJ2-5, with a weak D call TRBD1 (6 bases). The V end lost 1 base, the J end lost 4 bases, and 12 bases lay between the germline ends. Germline V lookup: CDR1 KGHDR, CDR2 SFDVKD. The CDR3 spans 15 residues. DNA for the CDR3: TGTGCCACCAGTGATTTATCAGGGGCAGGAGAGACCCAGTACTTC. Amino acid sequence: CATSDLSGAGETQYF.

This clonotype occurred many times. CDR3 in amino acids: CASSQEAQVGEQYF. The CDR3 coding sequence is TGTGCCAGCAGCCAAGAAGCGCAGGTTGGAGAGCAGTACTTC. The rearrangement uses TRBV3-1 and TRBJ2-7; D is undetermined. The V gene lost 0 bases and the J gene lost 7 bases, with 13 bases spanning the gap. The CDR3 is made up of 14 amino acids. The germline CDR1 and CDR2 sequences are LGHDT and YNNKEL (reference sequence).

A few counts support this clonotype. The J gene is TRBJ1-5, the V gene TRBV25-1; the D is unclear. Germline values: CDR1 MGHDK, CDR2 SYGVNS. The ends were cut back, 7 bases at V and 5 bases at J, with 9 bases in the middle. The length of the CDR3 is 12 residues. The CDR3 DNA reads TGTGCCAGCATGATCGTCTATCAGCCCCAGCATTTT. This codes for CASMIVYQPQHF.

This clonotype was recorded a few times. The chain carries TRBV24-1 and TRBJ2-5; weak D call: TRBD2 (5 bases). This CDR3 is built from 13 residues. Trimming removed 6 bases at V and 3 bases at J, with 10 bases between. CDR1 is KGHDR, CDR2 SFDVKD, per germline. CDR3 protein: CATSSRAKETQYF. The CDR3 bases are TGTGCCACCAGTTCGCGGGCGAAAGAGACCCAGTACTTC.

The gene calls are TRBV15 and TRBJ2-1, with 7 bases that match TRBD2. Per the germline V gene, CDR1 is LNHNV and CDR2 is YYDKDF (reference sequence). This CDR3 contains 17 residues. V shed 0 bases and J 6 bases; nucleotides not matched to a gene: 11. The CDR3 DNA reads TGTGCCACCAGCAGAGATCCTTTTGGGGGAGGGTCCAATGAGCAGTTCTTC. It codes for CATSRDPFGGGSNEQFF.

This clonotype has more than one count but fewer than ten. This chain connects TRBV5-5 to TRBJ2-1; D ambiguous. This CDR3 is built from 15 residues. V lost 4 bases and J 5 bases, leaving 16 bases between the germline ends. The germline CDR1 and CDR2 sequences are SGHKS and YYEKEE (reference sequence). CDR3: CASSLLGLVNNEQFF. The CDR3 bases are TGTGCCAGCAGCCTCCTGGGTTTAGTCAACAATGAGCAGTTCTTC. Drawing the rest from reference TRBV5-5 and TRBJ2-1, the complete variable domain is DAGVTQSPTHLIKTRGQQVTLRCSPISGHKSVSWYQQVLGQGPQFIFQYYEKEERGRGNFPDRFSARQFPNYSSELNVNALLLGDSALYLCASSLLGLVNNEQFFGPGTRLTVL.

J is TRBJ2-1 and V is TRBV11-2; 12 bases match TRBD2. Germline V lookup: CDR1 SGHAT, CDR2 FQNNGV. CDR3 length: 16 residues. V was clipped by 3 bases and J by 5 bases; unmatched bases: 5. The chain's CDR3 is CASSFDSSGRDNEQFF. The CDR3 DNA is TGTGCCAGCAGCTTCGACTCTAGCGGGAGGGACAATGAGCAGTTCTTC.

V and J are TRBV4-1 and TRBJ1-1, with D perhaps matching TRBD1 (5 bases). Germline V gene sequence: CDR1 MGHRA, CDR2 YSYEKL. This CDR3 has 14 amino acids. V lost 2 bases and J lost 1, with 8 bases in between. The CDR3 DNA sequence: TGCGCCAGCAGCCAACTCAGGGCGAACACTGAAGCTTTCTTT. This codes for CASSQLRANTEAFF.

This clonotype turned up a few times. The chain uses TRBV19 and TRBJ2-7; D gene uncertain. This CDR3 spans 14 amino acids. V lost 7 bases and J 0 bases, leaving 13 bases between the germline ends. The germline V gene encodes CDR1 LNHDA and CDR2 SQIVND (reference sequence). The CDR3 nucleotides are TGTGCCAGTACCCGGACCTATAGCTCCTACGAGCAGTACTTC. Protein: CASTRTYSSYEQYF.

The table lists this clonotype with a few counts. The chain is built from TRBV29-1 and TRBJ2-1; 11 bases line up with TRBD2. This CDR3 region has 15 residues. Looked up from germline, CDR1 is SQVTM and CDR2 is ANQGSEA. Losses at the gene ends were 2 bases for V and 4 bases for J; bases not matched to a gene: 4. CDR3 sequence: CSVEPGTSGYNEQFF. CDR3 nucleotide sequence: TGCAGCGTTGAACCAGGGACTAGCGGATACAATGAGCAGTTCTTC.

This chain uses TRBV18 with TRBJ2-7; TRBD1 matches at 7 bases. The CDR3 is made up of 16 amino acids. Germline V CDR1 and CDR2: KGHSH, LQKENI. The trim removed 2 bases at V and 3 bases at J, leaving 10 bases unmatched. Here the CDR3 DNA reads TGTGCCAGCTCACCAAGTCCCTCGACAGGGAACTACGAGCAGTACTTC. It encodes CASSPSPSTGNYEQYF.

V gene TRBV7-2 combines with J gene TRBJ1-1; D is undetermined. V shed 3 bases and J shed 3 bases, with 8 bases lying between them. Germline loops: CDR1 SGHTA, CDR2 FQGNSA. This CDR3 region has 13 residues. The DNA for the CDR3 is TGTGCCAGCAGCTTCGGTATAGACACTGAAGCTTTCTTT. Translation: CASSFGIDTEAFF.

The V call is TRBV9, the J call TRBJ2-1, with a weak D call TRBD1 (6 bases). CDR3 length: 15 amino acids. V lost 7 bases to trimming and J lost 4 bases, with 18 bases between them. Germline V gene lookup returns CDR1 SGDLS and CDR2 YYNGEE. CDR3 residues: CASAPSQGIYNEQFF. The CDR3 DNA sequence: TGTGCCAGCGCGCCCTCACAGGGAATTTACAATGAGCAGTTCTTC.

The V call is TRBV6-2 or TRBV6-3, the J call TRBJ2-1; D gene unclear. The CDR3 is 11 residues long. Trimming took 7 bases from V and 9 from J, leaving 10 bases between them. Per the germline V gene, CDR1 is MNHEY and CDR2 is SVGEGT. DNA of the CDR3: TGTGCCAGCACTCACGGGCTTGAGCAGTTCTTC. Protein sequence: CASTHGLEQFF.

This clonotype was found many times. The CDR3 protein is CASSLNSGTSGRNANEQYF. The CDR3 DNA reads TGTGCCAGCTCACTGAACTCCGGGACTAGCGGGAGAAACGCTAACGAGCAGTACTTC. This rearrangement joins TRBV18 to TRBJ2-7; 14 bases match TRBD2. CDR1 and CDR2 (germline): KGHSH, LQKENI. V trimming: 4 bases; J trimming: 5 bases; junction bases outside the gene matches: 16. The CDR3 has 19 residues.

There are a few counts of this clonotype. The rearrangement joins TRBV20-1 to TRBJ2-3; 8 bases align to TRBD2. Germline CDR1 reads DFQATT; CDR2 reads SNEGSKA (reference sequence). This CDR3 spans 14 amino acids. Trimming took 5 bases from V and 0 from J; bases not matched to a gene: 4. The CDR3 coding sequence is TGCAGTGCTTTAGCGGGGTCAAGCACAGATACGCAGTATTTT. It encodes CSALAGSSTDTQYF.

This clonotype turned up a few times. This sequence joins TRBV24-1 and TRBJ1-1, with a possible D match to TRBD1 (5 bases). Trimming pared 4 bases from V and 5 bases from J, leaving 16 bases between. Germline V CDR1 and CDR2: KGHDR, SFDVKD. The length of the CDR3 is 15 residues. The CDR3 reads CATSESGTIGTEAFF. For the CDR3, the DNA is TGTGCCACCAGTGAGTCCGGGACCATCGGGACTGAAGCTTTCTTT.

The V gene is TRBV7-9, the J gene TRBJ2-1; 8 nucleotides align to TRBD2. CDR3 length equals 13 residues. The junction had 7 bases not matched to a gene; V was cut back by 5 bases and J by 10 bases. Germline V gives CDR1 SEHNR, CDR2 FQNEAQ (reference sequence). Here the CDR3 reads CASSRGLEDEQFF. The CDR3 coding sequence is TGTGCCAGCAGCCGGGGACTAGAGGACGAGCAGTTCTTC.

The chain joins TRBV6-5 to TRBJ2-5, with D maybe TRBD2 (7 bases). This CDR3 contains 14 residues. Germline CDR1 and CDR2: MNHEY and SVGAGI. Between the trimmed V and J ends, which lost 5 bases and 5 bases, there was a span of 15 bases. CDR3 bases: TGTGCCAGCAGTGTTCGCGGGGGCCGGGAGACCCAGTACTTC. Translation: CASSVRGGRETQYF.

This clonotype was seen only a few times. The chain has TRBV7-9 and TRBJ2-7, with 10 bases fitting TRBD2. The CDR3 totals 15 residues. Trimming cost V 5 bases and J 2 bases; bases outside gene matches: 6. The germline gives CDR1 SEHNR, CDR2 FQNEAQ (reference sequence). Written as DNA, the CDR3 is TGTGCCAGCAGCGATTGGACTAGCGGTGCCTACGAGCAGTACTTC. This translates into CASSDWTSGAYEQYF.

This clonotype has just a few counts. This sequence joins TRBV7-9 and TRBJ1-1; maybe TRBD1 (6 bases). The germline CDR1 and CDR2 sequences are SEHNR and FQNEAQ (reference sequence). This CDR3 is 13 amino acids long. With 5 bases removed from V and 1 base from J, the gap between germline ends came to 8 bases. CDR3 protein: CASSRQANTEAFF. CDR3 bases: TGTGCCAGCAGCCGACAGGCGAACACTGAAGCTTTCTTT.

This clonotype was detected only a few times. The CDR3 nucleotides are TGTGCCAGCAGTCACGAGGCGGAGGGTGAAAAACTGTTTTTT. Its translation: CASSHEAEGEKLFF. The genes are TRBV7-6 and TRBJ1-4; D is undetermined. The germline CDR1 and CDR2 sequences are SGHVS and FNYEAQ. V was clipped by 6 bases and J by 7 bases, with 15 bases between them. The CDR3 is made up of 14 amino acids.

The rearrangement uses TRBV6-5 and TRBJ2-1; 9 bases map to TRBD1. The CDR3 loop spans 15 amino acids. Germline trimming cut 8 bases from V and 6 bases from J; bases unmatched to any gene: 11. Germline CDR1 and CDR2: MNHEY and SVGAGI. The CDR3 loop is CASGAGQGWFNEQFF. In DNA form, the CDR3 reads TGTGCCAGCGGAGCGGGACAGGGTTGGTTCAATGAGCAGTTCTTC.

The CDR3 DNA sequence: TGTGCCATCAGCTCGAACGGGCGGAACACTGAAGCTTTCTTT. It yields the protein CAISSNGRNTEAFF. The J gene is TRBJ1-1, the V gene TRBV10-3; D unresolved. CDR1 and CDR2 (germline): ENHRY, SYGVKD. Trimming removed 6 bases at V and 1 base at J, with 12 bases between. The length of the CDR3 is 14 residues.

This chain links TRBV5-1 with TRBJ1-1; tentatively, D is TRBD1 (6 bases). Germline lookup yields CDR1 SGHRS and CDR2 YFSETQ. Trimming took off 3 bases at V and 1 base at J, with 16 bases between the two ends. The CDR3 has 16 amino acids. CDR3 in DNA: TGCGCCAGCAGCTACTTGTCGGGACAAGAGAACACTGAAGCTTTCTTT. Translating it yields CASSYLSGQENTEAFF. The whole variable domain, remainder taken from reference TRBV5-1 and TRBJ1-1, is KAGVTQTPRYLIKTRGQQVTLSCSPISGHRSVSWYQQTPGQGLQFLFEYFSETQRNKGNFPGRFSGRQFSNSRSEMNVSTLELGDSALYLCASSYLSGQENTEAFFGQGTRLTVV.

This clonotype was detected many times. The chain uses TRBV20-1 and TRBJ2-7; D assignment may be TRBD1 or TRBD2 (5 bases each). Trimming left V 0 bases short and J 0 bases short, with 12 bases between. CDR1 is DFQATT and CDR2 is SNEGSKA in the germline V gene (reference sequence). The CDR3 sequence is 15 residues long. The CDR3 nucleotides are TGCAGTGCTAGAGATCTGGCAGGGAGCTCCTACGAGCAGTACTTC. It yields the protein CSARDLAGSSYEQYF.

About this clonotype: As the CDR3 is not closed by the conserved phenylalanine or tryptophan, this likely results from a read error. The DNA is omitted, as the CDR3 cannot be located on it reliably, and the CDR3 follows TCRdb's listing. This chain uses TRBV5-1 with TRBJ2-3; TRBD2, the table's D call, lacks a check against the DNA. Germline lookup yields CDR1 SGHRS and CDR2 YFSETQ. The CDR3 numbers 12 amino acids, ends counted. CDR3 sequence reads: CASSLGRGPPTL.